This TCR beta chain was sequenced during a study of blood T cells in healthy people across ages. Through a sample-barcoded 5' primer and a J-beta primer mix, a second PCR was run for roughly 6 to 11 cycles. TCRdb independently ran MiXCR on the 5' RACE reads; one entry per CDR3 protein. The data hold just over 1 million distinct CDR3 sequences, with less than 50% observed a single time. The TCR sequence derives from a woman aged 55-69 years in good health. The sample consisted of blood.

The DNA for the CDR3 is TGTGCCAGCAGTCCGTCACCGGGACTAGCAGCCTACGAGCAGTACTTC. This codes for CASSPSPGLAAYEQYF. The chain recombines TRBV3-1 with TRBJ2-5; TRBD2 matches 9 bases. The DNA end favors TRBJ2-7, so the J call may be wrong. The CDR3 spans 16 residues. CDR1 is LGHDT and CDR2 is YNNKEL in the germline V gene (reference sequence).